This T cell receptor (beta chain) was observed in a study of CD8 T cells in ankylosing spondylitis (dated by TCRdb to about 2017). For context, the study as a whole: To find TCR variants linked to disease, the study profiled T cell receptor beta repertoires in ankylosing spondylitis patients and healthy donors. Peripheral blood was sampled, and synovial fluid was also collected from ankylosing spondylitis patients. In total, the full study cohort was made up of approximately 99 healthy donors and 20 to 25 ankylosing spondylitis patients.

Via the germline V gene, CDR1 is KGHDR and CDR2 SFDVKD. There are 15 amino acids in the CDR3, from cysteine to phenylalanine inclusive. Just CDR3 DNA is preserved here, 45 bases in frame from base 1. Germline trimming: 9 bases from V, 7 bases from J; junction bases outside gene matches: 11. This clonotype was detected only a few times. The antigen this receptor binds is unknown. Base qualities were left out, and no much larger clone turns up one base away. Instrument on record: Illumina HiSeq 2500. Quantitative 5'-RACE with molecular barcodes was the method used to prepare the TCR beta libraries. The original methods were these. To identify disease-linked TCR variants, a new computational method was used, one built on a probabilistic model of VDJ rearrangement. In TCRdb, the public reads were trimmed at Q25 with fastp and aligned with MiXCR, with productive beta chains retained. Every distinct CDR3 protein forms one entry, paired with its most common genes and DNA. In this record, the V and J calls reflect TCRdb's handling and not the investigators' own analysis. Here the sample has 290,000 or so distinct CDR3 sequences; more than 20% occur a single time. The top ten constitute approximately 3.7% of the sample.

Overall study results and their limits: In peripheral blood, the disease-linked clones were found at relatively low frequencies and had a CD8+ phenotype. The disease-linked clones were reported as significantly enriched in matched synovial fluid samples from ankylosing spondylitis patients. Some TCR beta motif variants had previously been reported in synovial fluid and blood of reactive arthritis patients, which suggested common disease-initiation mechanisms. A TCR beta motif of several highly homologous amino acid variants appeared characteristic of blood from ankylosing spondylitis patients.

The receptor comes from a female donor with ankylosing spondylitis or in good health (not recorded which). This chain joins TRBV24-1 to TRBJ2-1; TRBD2 agrees with 10 junctional bases. The sequenced sample was blood, either unsorted or a sorted T cell fraction (not recorded which). The CDR3 protein sequence reads: CATQGPSGRINEQFF. The sequence in DNA is TGTGCCACCCAAGGCCCTAGCGGGAGAATAAATGAGCAGTTCTTC.